This T cell receptor (beta chain) came from a study of cytomegalovirus exposure and HLA in healthy donors (dated by TCRdb to the late 2010s). Background for the entire study: According to a later analysis, the roughly 120 validation repertoires were produced on the same platform as the 666 repertoires of the first cohort. To predict cytomegalovirus infection status, the study brought together high-throughput TCR immunosequencing, statistical association of individual TCRs with disease status, and machine learning. The aim of the study was to test whether cataloging public T cell receptors could identify signatures of past pathogen exposure. A separate validation cohort of roughly 130 different subjects was used in addition to the approximately 640-subject first cohort.

The donors were included in the validation cohort of over a hundred subjects, a group kept apart from the approximately 650-subject first cohort. Regarding this clone: There is no known antigen for this receptor. Base qualities are not at hand, and no much larger clone is one base apart.

The full study reports these points: In vitro tests confirmed that a few of the cytomegalovirus-associated TCR beta chains recognize cytomegalovirus antigens. The classifier was reported to diagnose cytomegalovirus status with high specificity and sensitivity in both the original and validation cohorts. While some public TCRs were present in many individuals, most TCR sequences turned up only very rarely across donors. A later analysis lacked HLA typing for the validation cohort, so it scored co-occurrence in that cohort across all 120 or so repertoires. The authors suggested that the approach could potentially be extended to other disease states and immunological phenotypes. In a later analysis, TCRs clustered in the first cohort were found to also tend to co-occur in the 110 or so validation repertoires, with approximately 95% of cluster scores above 0. The study listed 164 TCR beta chains as associated with cytomegalovirus.

The library relied on the immunoSEQ multiplex PCR assay. From the authors' description of their analysis: A statistical classification framework was developed to diagnose cytomegalovirus status using the catalog of TCR beta chain sequences. TCRdb mirrors the immuneACCESS table, restricted to in-frame sequences. Some clones are absent from its copies; in checked studies, under half trace to an unresolved V gene, and the reason for the others is unknown. The V and J calls and clone size are taken from that table; D and trimming were inferred from the DNA. This sample holds 200,000 to 300,000 clones; roughly nine tenths were observed only once. Around 12% of the sample belongs to the ten largest clones. Via the germline V gene (reference sequence), CDR1 is MNHEY and CDR2 SMNVEV. The germline ends are 8 bases apart after V is trimmed by 2 bases and J by 6 bases. The CDR3 numbers 13 residues from cysteine through phenylalanine. This entry keeps only the CDR3 DNA: 39 bases, framed from base 1.

Source material: PBMCs. This receptor was identified in a man between 18 and 29 years old in good health and CMV-seropositive. The rearranged chain carries TRBV27 and TRBJ1-5; the D gene is possibly TRBD1, with 6 bases matching. The CDR3 region: CASSLNRAQPQHF. In nucleotides, the sequence is TGTGCCAGCAGTTTAAACAGGGCTCAGCCCCAGCATTTT.